The rows below give T cell receptor beta chains drawn from one sample of a study of T cell clones after liver transplantation. The repertoire was sequenced with immunoSEQ multiplex PCR; TCRdb's copy has only in-frame clones and lacks some. The sample has 95,000 to 110,000 clones, more than 75% seen once. Sequencing was performed on CD4+ T cells from blood, taken before liver transplant. The receptors were gathered from a human donor who received a liver transplant. Both conserved end residues are part of each CDR3. The D gene is left open where the match is weak. Size tells how often a clone was seen (once, few, many) or the class of an expanded clone, and some rows leave it out.

abundance: -; len: 14; v_gene: TRBV19; d_gene: TRBD1; j_gene: TRBJ2-3; CDR3nt: TGTGCCAGTAGTAGCCGGGACAGAATAGTTCGGCAGTATTTT; CDR3aa: CASSSRDRIVRQYF
abundance: -; len: 15; v_gene: TRBV11-2; d_gene: -; j_gene: TRBJ2-7; CDR3nt: TGTGCCAGCAGCTTAGGCAATCGGGGCTCCTACGAGCAGTACTTC; CDR3aa: CASSLGNRGSYEQYF
abundance: -; len: 11; v_gene: TRBV2; d_gene: -; j_gene: TRBJ1-1; CDR3nt: TGTGCCAGCAGTGGGGGGATTGAAGCTTTCTTT; CDR3aa: CASSGGIEAFF
abundance: once; len: 17; v_gene: TRBV9; d_gene: TRBD2; j_gene: TRBJ2-7; CDR3nt: TGTGCCAGGGGCGGACTAGCGGGCTTATCTACCCTCTACGAGCAGTACTTC; CDR3aa: CARGGLAGLSTLYEQYF
abundance: -; len: 15; v_gene: TRBV2; d_gene: -; j_gene: TRBJ2-2; CDR3nt: TGTGCCAGCAGGCTTGATACTCTTCTGACCGGGGAGCTGTTTTTT; CDR3aa: CASRLDTLLTGELFF
abundance: -; len: 13; v_gene: TRBV6-1; d_gene: TRBD1; j_gene: TRBJ1-2; CDR3nt: TGTGCCAGCAGTGAACAGGGGGGCTATGGCTACACCTTC; CDR3aa: CASSEQGGYGYTF
abundance: -; len: 11; v_gene: TRBV28; d_gene: -; j_gene: TRBJ1-1; CDR3nt: TGTGCCAGCACCCGGGCCCCTGAAGCTTTCTTT; CDR3aa: CASTRAPEAFF
abundance: -; len: 14; v_gene: TRBV4-1; d_gene: -; j_gene: TRBJ1-2; CDR3nt: TGCGCCAGCAGCCAAGATGGCAGGGTCTATGGCTACACCTTC; CDR3aa: CASSQDGRVYGYTF
abundance: -; len: 13; v_gene: TRBV7-2; d_gene: -; j_gene: TRBJ1-1; CDR3nt: TGTGCCAGCAGCTTACAGAGGAACACTGAAGCTTTCTTT; CDR3aa: CASSLQRNTEAFF
abundance: once; len: 16; v_gene: TRBV29-1; d_gene: TRBD1; j_gene: TRBJ2-6; CDR3nt: TGCAGCTCTCCCCAGGGACAGGGCTCTGGGGCCAACGTCCTGACTTTC; CDR3aa: CSSPQGQGSGANVLTF
abundance: -; len: 12; v_gene: TRBV15; d_gene: -; j_gene: TRBJ1-6; CDR3nt: TGTGCCACCAGCAGGGCGAATTCACCCCTCCACTTT; CDR3aa: CATSRANSPLHF
abundance: -; len: 15; v_gene: TRBV5-6; d_gene: TRBD1; j_gene: TRBJ2-1; CDR3nt: TGTGCCAGCAGCTCACAGGGGGCCCCCCGGGATGAGCAGTTCTTC; CDR3aa: CASSSQGAPRDEQFF
abundance: -; len: 13; v_gene: TRBV6-1; d_gene: -; j_gene: TRBJ2-7; CDR3nt: TGTGCCAGCGGGCAAGGGTCGGGGTACGAGCAGTACTTC; CDR3aa: CASGQGSGYEQYF
abundance: -; len: 15; v_gene: TRBV5-1; d_gene: TRBD1; j_gene: TRBJ1-1; CDR3nt: TGCGCCAGCAGCAAATCCGGGACAGCTAACACTGAAGCTTTCTTT; CDR3aa: CASSKSGTANTEAFF
abundance: -; len: 12; v_gene: TRBV9; d_gene: -; j_gene: TRBJ1-1; CDR3nt: TGTGCCAGCAGCGTAGTCGGGGGTGAAGCTTTCTTT; CDR3aa: CASSVVGGEAFF